This TCR beta chain emerged from a study of blood T cell repertoires in COVID-19 (dated by TCRdb to about 2020). Background on the whole study: Samples from collaborators originated in the United States, Italy and Spain and spanned both the acute and convalescent phases of COVID-19. The material from the prospective study consisted of cDNA or gDNA derived from T cells, B-cell-depleted T cells, or PBMCs. The dataset comprised deeply sampled blood TCRbeta repertoires from subjects exposed to, actively infected with, or recovered from COVID-19. The repertoires were released in a freely available public database meant as a resource for research on the immune response to SARS-CoV-2. The samples were drawn from two sources: the first 160 participants of the ongoing ImmuneRACE study, and 1,000 to 1,500 subjects contributed by 6 global collaborators. Nearly every sample came with metadata listing a de-identified subject ID, COVID-19 status, age in years and sex. Where HLA class I and class II types were available, the types were taken from metadata supplied by the sample provider, not from assay-based typing.

Overall study outcomes, separate from this receptor: The quantity of clinical and demographic metadata differed by source and by participant and was supplied without curation.

As concerns this clone: Its cognate antigen has yet to be identified. Qualities for individual bases were not recorded, and no much larger clone is one base off.

CDR1 and CDR2 were assigned from the germline V gene as KGHDR and SFDVKD. Reading from cysteine to phenylalanine, the CDR3 counts 13 amino acids. The read is trimmed to its CDR3 DNA, 39 bases read in frame from base 1. V gives up 4 bases and J gives up 6 bases, and the segment between their germline ends measures 11 bases. Participants in the prospective study were enrolled through a virtual design, were aged roughly 18 to 100 years, and lived in about 25 United States geographic areas. In the prospective study, participants were assigned to cohorts based on the clinical history participants reported in a screening survey and a study questionnaire. For ImmuneRACE Cohort 3, a participant was defined as recovered based on two consecutive negative NP/OP PCR tests, clearance by a healthcare professional, or resolution of symptoms. Each participant in the prospective study had whole blood, serum and a nasopharyngeal or oropharyngeal swab collected by mobile phlebotomists. Participants in the prospective study had the option to provide additional blood draws and questionnaires over a roughly 2-month period. Before DNA extraction, blood samples from the prospective study were shipped at room temperature or frozen.

The immunoSEQ Assay, a bias-controlled multiplex PCR, was used to amplify TCRbeta CDR3 regions from genomic DNA. Per the authors' processing: The number of nucleated cells in each sample was estimated by amplification of reference gene primers within the assay. Sequence reads were collapsed and filtered to measure the absolute abundance of every unique TCRbeta CDR3 rearrangement. For each sample, productive Simpson clonality was calculated by taking the square root of Simpson's diversity index across productive rearrangements. TCRdb stores this immuneACCESS table with in-frame sequences only. Part of the clones is absent; in the studies checked, under half of the shortfall reflects unresolved V genes, and no reason is known for the rest. V, J and clone size are taken as reported in that table, and D and trimming were inferred from the DNA itself. The sample table contains roughly 170,000 clones; only one count was recorded for 84% of them. The biggest ten clones account for 9.5% to 15% of the sample.

The source is a man over 45 who had recovered from COVID-19. Sequencing was performed on PBMCs or T cells enriched from blood (not recorded which). The rearranged segments are TRBV24-1 and TRBJ1-2; the D segment could be TRBD1, given 6 matching bases. The base sequence is TGTGCCACCAGTGACCGGACAGTGGATGGCTACACCTTC. Its translation reads: CATSDRTVDGYTF.